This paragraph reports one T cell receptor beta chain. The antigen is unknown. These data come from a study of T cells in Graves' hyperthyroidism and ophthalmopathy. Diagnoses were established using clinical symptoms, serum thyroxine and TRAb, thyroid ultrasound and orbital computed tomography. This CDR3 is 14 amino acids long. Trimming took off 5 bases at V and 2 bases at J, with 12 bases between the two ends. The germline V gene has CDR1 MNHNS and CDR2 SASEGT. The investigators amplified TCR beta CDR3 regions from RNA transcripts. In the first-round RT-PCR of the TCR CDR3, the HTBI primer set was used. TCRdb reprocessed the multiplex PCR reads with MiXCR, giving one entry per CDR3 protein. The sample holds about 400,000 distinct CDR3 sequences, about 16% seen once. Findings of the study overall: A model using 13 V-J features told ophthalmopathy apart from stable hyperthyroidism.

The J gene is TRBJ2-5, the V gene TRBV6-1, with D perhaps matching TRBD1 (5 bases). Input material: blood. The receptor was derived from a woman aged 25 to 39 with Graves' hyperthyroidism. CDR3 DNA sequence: TGTGCCAGCAGTCCGACAGTGCTACAAGAGACCCAGTACTTC. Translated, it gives CASSPTVLQETQYF.